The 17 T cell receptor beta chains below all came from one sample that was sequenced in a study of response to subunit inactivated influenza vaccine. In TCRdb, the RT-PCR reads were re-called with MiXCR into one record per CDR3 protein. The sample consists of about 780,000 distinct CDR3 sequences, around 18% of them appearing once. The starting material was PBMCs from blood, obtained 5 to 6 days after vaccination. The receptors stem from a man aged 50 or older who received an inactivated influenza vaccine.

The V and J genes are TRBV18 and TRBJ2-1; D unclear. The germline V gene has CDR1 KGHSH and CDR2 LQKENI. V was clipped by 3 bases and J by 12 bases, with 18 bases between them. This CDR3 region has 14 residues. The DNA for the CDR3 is TGTGCCAGCTCACCCCCCGCGATGAAAGAGTGGCAGTTCTTC. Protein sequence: CASSPPAMKEWQFF.

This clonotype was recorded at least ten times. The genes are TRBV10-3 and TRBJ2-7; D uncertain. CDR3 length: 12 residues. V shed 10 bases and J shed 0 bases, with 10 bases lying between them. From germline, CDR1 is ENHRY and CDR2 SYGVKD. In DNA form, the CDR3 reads TGTGCCACCTCGTCCGACTCCTACGAGCAGTACTTC. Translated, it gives CATSSDSYEQYF.

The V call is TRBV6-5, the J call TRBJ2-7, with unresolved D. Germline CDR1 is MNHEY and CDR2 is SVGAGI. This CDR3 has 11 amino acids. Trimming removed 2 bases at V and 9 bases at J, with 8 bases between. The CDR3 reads CASSYAQLQYF. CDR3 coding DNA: TGTGCCAGCAGTTACGCACAGTTGCAGTACTTC.

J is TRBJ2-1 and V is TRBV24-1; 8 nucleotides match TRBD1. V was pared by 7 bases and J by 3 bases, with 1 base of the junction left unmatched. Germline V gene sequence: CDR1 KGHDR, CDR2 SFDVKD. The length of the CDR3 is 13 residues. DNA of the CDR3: TGTGCCACCAGGGGGACAGGCTACAATGAGCAGTTCTTC. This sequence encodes CATRGTGYNEQFF.

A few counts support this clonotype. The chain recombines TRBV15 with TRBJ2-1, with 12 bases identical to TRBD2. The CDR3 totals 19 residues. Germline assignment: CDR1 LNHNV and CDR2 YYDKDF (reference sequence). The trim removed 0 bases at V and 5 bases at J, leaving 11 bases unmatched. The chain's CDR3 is CATSRDGTSGYLLDNEQFF. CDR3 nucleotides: TGTGCCACCAGCAGAGATGGGACTAGCGGGTATTTATTAGACAATGAGCAGTTCTTC.

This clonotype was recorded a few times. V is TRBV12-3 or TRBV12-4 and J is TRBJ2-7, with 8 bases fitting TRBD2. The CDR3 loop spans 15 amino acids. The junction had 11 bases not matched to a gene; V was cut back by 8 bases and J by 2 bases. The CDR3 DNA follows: TGTGCCAGCGGACTTCAACGGGGGGGAGCCTACGAGCAGTACTTC. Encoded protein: CASGLQRGGAYEQYF.

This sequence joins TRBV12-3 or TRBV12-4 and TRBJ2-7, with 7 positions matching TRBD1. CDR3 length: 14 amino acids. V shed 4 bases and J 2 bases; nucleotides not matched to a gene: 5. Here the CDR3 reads CASSSTGEPYEQYF. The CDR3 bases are TGTGCCAGCAGTTCAACAGGGGAACCCTACGAGCAGTACTTC.

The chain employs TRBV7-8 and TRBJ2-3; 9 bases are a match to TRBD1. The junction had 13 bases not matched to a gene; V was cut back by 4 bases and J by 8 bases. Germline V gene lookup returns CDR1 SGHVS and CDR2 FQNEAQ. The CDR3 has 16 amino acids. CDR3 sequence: CASSSGGTGTFSTQYF. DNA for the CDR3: TGTGCCAGCAGCTCAGGCGGGACAGGGACCTTTTCTACGCAGTATTTT.

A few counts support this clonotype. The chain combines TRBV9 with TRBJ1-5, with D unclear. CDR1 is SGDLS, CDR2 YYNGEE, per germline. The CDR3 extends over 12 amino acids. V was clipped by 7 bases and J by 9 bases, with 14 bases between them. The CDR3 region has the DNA TGTGCCAGCGGAACCCCCATTCTGCCCCAGCATTTT. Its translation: CASGTPILPQHF.

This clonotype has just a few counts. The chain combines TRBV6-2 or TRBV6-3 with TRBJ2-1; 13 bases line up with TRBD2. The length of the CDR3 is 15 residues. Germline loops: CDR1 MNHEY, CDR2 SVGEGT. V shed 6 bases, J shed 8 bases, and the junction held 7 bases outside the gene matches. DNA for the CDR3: TGTGCCAGCAGGCGACTAGCGGGGGGTCCGGATGAGCAGTTCTTC. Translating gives CASRRLAGGPDEQFF.

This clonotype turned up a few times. DNA of the CDR3: TGTGCCAGCAGCCCTTTATCCGGGACAGGTAGAGAGACCCAGTACTTC. Translation gives CASSPLSGTGRETQYF. The chain couples TRBV6-2 or TRBV6-3 to TRBJ2-5, with 8 nucleotides matching TRBD1. Trimming cost V 6 bases and J 4 bases; bases outside gene matches: 13. The CDR3 sequence is 16 residues long. Germline-derived CDR1 and CDR2 are MNHEY and SVGEGT.

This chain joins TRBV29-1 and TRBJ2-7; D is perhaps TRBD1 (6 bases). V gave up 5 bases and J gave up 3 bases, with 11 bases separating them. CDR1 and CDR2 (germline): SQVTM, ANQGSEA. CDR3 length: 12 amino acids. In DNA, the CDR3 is TGCAGCGTTCGAACAGGGAGCTACGAGCAGTACTTC. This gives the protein CSVRTGSYEQYF.

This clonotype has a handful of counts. The CDR3 DNA sequence: TGCGCCAGCAGCCAAGGCCGTCCAGGGTTGGCTGAAGCTTTCTTT. Translation gives CASSQGRPGLAEAFF. The J gene is TRBJ1-1, the V gene TRBV4-1; D may be TRBD1 (5 bases). V shed 1 base and J shed 6 bases, with 15 bases lying between them. The CDR3 contains 15 residues. Germline V lookup: CDR1 MGHRA, CDR2 YSYEKL.

The CDR3 nucleotides read TGCAGTGCCACGCGGACAGGCTGGGGGGACGAGCAGTACTTC. As protein: CSATRTGWGDEQYF. The chain has TRBV20-1 and TRBJ2-7; tentative D call: TRBD1 (7 bases). CDR1 DFQATT and CDR2 SNEGSKA come from the germline V gene (reference sequence). Trimming left V 6 bases short and J 5 bases short, with 20 bases between. CDR3 length: 14 residues.

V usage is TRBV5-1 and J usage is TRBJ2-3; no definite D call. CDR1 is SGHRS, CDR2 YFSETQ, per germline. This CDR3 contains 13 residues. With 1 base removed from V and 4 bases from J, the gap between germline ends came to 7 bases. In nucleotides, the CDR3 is TGCGCCAGCAGCTTGAAGGTTTCAGATACGCAGTATTTT. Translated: CASSLKVSDTQYF.

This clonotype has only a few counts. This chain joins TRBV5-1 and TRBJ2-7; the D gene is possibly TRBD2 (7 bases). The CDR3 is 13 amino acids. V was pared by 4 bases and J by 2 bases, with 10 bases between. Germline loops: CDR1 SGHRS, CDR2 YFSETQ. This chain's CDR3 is CASSKGGTYEQYF. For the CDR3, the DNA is TGCGCCAGCAGCAAGGGGGGGACCTACGAGCAGTACTTC.

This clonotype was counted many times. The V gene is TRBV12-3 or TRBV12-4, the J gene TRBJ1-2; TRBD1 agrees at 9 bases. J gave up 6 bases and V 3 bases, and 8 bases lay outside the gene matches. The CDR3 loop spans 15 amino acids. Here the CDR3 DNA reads TGTGCCAGCAGTTTTGCCGGACAGGGGAGGAATGGCTACACCTTC. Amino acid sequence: CASSFAGQGRNGYTF.